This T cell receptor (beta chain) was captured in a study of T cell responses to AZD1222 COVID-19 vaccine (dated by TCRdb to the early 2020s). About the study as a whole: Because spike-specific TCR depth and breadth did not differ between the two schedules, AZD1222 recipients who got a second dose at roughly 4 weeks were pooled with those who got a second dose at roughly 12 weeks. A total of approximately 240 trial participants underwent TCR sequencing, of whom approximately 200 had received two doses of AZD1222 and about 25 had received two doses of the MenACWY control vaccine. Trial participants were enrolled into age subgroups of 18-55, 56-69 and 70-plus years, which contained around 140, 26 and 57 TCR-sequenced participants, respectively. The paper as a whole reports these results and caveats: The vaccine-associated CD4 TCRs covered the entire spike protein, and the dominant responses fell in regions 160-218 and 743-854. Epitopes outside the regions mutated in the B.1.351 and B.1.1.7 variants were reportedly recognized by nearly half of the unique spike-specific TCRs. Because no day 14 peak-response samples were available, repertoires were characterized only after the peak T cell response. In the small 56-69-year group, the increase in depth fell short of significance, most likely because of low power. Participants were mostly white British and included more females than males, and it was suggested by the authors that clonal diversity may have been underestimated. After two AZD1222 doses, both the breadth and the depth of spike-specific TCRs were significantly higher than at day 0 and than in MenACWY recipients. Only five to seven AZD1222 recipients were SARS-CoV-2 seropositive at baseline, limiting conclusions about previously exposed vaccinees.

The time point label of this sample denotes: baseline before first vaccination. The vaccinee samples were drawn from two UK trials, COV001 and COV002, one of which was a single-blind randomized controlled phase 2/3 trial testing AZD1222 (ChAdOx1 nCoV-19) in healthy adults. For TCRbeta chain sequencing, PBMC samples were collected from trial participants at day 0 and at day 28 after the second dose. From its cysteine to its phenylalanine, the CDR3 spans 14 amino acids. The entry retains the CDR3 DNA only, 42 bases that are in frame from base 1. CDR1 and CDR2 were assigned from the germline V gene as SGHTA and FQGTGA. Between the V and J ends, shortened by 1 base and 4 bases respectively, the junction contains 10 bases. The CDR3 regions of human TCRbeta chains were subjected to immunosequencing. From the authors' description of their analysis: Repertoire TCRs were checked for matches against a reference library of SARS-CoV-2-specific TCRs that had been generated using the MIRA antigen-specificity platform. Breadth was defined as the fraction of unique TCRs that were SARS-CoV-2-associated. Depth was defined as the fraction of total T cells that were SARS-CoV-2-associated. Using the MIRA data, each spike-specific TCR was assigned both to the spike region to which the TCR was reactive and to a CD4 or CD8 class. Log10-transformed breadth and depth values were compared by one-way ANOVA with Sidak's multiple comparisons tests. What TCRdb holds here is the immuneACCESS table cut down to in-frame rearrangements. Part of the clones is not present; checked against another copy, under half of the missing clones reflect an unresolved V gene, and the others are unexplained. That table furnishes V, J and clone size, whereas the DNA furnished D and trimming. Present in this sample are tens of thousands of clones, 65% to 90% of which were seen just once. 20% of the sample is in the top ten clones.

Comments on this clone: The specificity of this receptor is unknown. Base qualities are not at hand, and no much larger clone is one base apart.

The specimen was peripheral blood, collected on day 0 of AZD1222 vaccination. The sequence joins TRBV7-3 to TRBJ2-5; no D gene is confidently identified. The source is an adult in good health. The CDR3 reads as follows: CASSLNGQSETQYF. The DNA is TGTGCCAGCAGCTTAAATGGCCAGTCAGAGACCCAGTACTTC.